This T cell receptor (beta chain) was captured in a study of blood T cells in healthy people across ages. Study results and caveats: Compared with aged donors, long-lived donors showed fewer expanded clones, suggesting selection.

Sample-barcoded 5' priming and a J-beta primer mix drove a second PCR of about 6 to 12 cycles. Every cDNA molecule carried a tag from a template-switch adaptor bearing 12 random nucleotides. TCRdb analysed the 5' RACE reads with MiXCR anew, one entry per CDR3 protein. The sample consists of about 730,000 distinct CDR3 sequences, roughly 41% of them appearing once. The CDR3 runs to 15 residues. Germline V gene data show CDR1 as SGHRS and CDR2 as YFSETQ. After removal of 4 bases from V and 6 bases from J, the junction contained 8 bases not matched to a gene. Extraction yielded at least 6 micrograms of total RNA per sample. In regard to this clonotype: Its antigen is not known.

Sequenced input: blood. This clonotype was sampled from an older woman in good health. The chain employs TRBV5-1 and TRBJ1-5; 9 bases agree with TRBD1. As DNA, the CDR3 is TGCGCCAGCAGCCCAGGGACAGGGAGAATTCAGCCCCAGCATTTT. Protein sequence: CASSPGTGRIQPQHF.